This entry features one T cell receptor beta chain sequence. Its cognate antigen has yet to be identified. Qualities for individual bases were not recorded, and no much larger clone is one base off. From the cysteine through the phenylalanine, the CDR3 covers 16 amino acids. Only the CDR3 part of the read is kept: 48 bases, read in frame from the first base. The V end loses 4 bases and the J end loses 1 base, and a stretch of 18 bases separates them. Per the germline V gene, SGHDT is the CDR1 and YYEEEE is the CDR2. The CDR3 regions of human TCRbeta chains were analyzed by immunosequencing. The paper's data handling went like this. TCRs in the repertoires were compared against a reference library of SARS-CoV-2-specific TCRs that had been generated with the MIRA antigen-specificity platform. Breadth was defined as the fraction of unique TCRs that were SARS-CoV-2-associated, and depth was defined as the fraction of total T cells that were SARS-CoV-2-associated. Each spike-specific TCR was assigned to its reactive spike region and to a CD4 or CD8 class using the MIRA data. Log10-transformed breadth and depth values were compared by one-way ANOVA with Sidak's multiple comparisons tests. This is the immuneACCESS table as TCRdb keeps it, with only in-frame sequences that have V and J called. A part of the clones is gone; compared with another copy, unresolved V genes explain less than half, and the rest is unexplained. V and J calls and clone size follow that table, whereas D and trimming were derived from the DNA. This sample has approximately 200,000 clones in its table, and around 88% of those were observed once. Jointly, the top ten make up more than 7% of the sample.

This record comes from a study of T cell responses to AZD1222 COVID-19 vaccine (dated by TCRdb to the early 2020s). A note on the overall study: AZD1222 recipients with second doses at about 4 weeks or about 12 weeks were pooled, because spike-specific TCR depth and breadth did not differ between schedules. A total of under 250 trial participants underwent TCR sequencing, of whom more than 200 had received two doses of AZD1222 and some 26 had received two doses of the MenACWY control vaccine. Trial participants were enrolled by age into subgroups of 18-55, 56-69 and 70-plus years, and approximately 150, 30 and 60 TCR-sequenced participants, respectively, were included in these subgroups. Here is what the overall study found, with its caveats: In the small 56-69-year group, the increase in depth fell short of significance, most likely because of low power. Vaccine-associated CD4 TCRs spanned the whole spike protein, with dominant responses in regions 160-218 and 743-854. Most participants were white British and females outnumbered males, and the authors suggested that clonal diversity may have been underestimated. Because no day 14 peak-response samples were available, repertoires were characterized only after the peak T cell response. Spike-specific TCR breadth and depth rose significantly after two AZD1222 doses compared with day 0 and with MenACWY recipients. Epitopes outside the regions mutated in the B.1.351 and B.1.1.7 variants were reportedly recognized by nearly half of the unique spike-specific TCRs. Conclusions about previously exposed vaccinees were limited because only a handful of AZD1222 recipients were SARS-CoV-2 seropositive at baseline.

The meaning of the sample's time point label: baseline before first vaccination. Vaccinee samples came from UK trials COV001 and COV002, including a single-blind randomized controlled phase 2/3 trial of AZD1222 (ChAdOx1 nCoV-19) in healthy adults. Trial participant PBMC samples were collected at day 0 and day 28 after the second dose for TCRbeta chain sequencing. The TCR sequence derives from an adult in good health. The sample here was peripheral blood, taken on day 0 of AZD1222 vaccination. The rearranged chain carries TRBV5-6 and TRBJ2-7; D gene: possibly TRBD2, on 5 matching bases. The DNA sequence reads TGTGCCAGCAGCCCCATTGGGGTCGGGGATTCCTACGAGCAGTACTTC. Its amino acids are CASSPIGVGDSYEQYF.